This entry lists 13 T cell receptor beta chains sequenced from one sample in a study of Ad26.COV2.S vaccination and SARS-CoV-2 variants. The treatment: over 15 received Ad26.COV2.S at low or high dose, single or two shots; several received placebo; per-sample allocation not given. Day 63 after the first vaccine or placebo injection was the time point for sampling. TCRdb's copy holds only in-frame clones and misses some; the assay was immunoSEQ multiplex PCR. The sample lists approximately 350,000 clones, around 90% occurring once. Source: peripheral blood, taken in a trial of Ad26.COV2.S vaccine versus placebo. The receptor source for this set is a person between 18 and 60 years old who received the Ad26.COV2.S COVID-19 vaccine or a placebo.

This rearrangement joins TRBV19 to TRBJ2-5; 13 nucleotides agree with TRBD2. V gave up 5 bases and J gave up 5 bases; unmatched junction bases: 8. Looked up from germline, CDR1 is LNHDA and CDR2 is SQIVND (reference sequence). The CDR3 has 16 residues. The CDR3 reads CASSPTSGGALETQYF. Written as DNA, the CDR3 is TGTGCCAGTAGTCCAACTAGCGGGGGGGCCTTGGAGACCCAGTACTTC.

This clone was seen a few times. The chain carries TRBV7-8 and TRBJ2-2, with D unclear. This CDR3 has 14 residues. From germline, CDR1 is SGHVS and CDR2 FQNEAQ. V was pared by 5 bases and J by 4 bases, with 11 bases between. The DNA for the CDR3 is TGTGCCAGCAGCCCTTTCAGCTCCACCGGGGAGCTGTTTTTT. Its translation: CASSPFSSTGELFF.

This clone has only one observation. CDR3 protein: CASSLILGTQYF. Written as DNA, the CDR3 is TGTGCCAGCAGCTTGATACTCGGGACCCAGTACTTC. The V and J genes are TRBV7-2 and TRBJ2-5; D unresolved. Trimming removed 3 bases from V and 7 bases from J, with 9 bases in between. Germline CDR1 is SGHTA and CDR2 is FQGNSA. CDR3 length: 12 residues. The complete variable domain, with remaining parts taken from reference TRBV7-2 and TRBJ2-5, reads GAGVSQSPSNKVTEKGKDVELRCDPISGHTALYWYRQSLGQGLEFLIYFQGNSAPDKSGLPSDRFSAERTGGSVSTLTIQRTQQEDSAVYLCASSLILGTQYFGPGTRLLVL.

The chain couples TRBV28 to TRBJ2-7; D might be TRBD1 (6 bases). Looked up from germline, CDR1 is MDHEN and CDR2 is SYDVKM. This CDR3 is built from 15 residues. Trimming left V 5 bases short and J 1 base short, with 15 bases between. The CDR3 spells CASSDTGYLSYEQYF. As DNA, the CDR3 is TGTGCCAGCAGTGATACAGGGTATTTGTCCTACGAGCAGTACTTC. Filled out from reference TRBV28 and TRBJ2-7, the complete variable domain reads DVKVTQSSRYLVKRTGEKVFLECVQDMDHENMFWYRQDPGLGLRLIYFSYDVKMKEKGDIPEGYSVSREKKERFSLILESASTNQTSMYLCASSDTGYLSYEQYFGPGTRLTVT.

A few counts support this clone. The CDR3 loop is CASSSPTVRGGYTF. The CDR3 coding sequence is TGTGCCAGCAGTTCTCCGACAGTCCGGGGAGGCTACACCTTC. V and J are TRBV6-5 and TRBJ1-2; D is perhaps TRBD1 (5 bases). The CDR3 consists of 14 residues. V was pared by 4 bases and J by 8 bases, with 17 bases between. The germline V gene encodes CDR1 MNHEY and CDR2 SVGAGI.

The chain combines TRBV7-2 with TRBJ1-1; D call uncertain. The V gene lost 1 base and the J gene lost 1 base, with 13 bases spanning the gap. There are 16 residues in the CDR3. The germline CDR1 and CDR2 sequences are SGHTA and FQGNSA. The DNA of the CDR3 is TGTGCCAGCAGCTTAGTGACCGGGAGAACGAACACTGAAGCTTTCTTT. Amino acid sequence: CASSLVTGRTNTEAFF.

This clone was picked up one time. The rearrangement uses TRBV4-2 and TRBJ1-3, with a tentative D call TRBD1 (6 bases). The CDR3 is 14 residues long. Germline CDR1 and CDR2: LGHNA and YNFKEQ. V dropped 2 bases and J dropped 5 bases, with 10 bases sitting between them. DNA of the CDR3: TGTGCCAGCAGCCAAAAAGGGGGAAGAAACACCATATATTTT. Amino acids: CASSQKGGRNTIYF.

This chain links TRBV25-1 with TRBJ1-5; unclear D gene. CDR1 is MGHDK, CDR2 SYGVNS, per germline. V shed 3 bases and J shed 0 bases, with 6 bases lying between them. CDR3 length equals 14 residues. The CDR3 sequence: CASSDSGSNQPQHF. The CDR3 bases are TGTGCCAGCAGTGACTCGGGTAGCAATCAGCCCCAGCATTTT.

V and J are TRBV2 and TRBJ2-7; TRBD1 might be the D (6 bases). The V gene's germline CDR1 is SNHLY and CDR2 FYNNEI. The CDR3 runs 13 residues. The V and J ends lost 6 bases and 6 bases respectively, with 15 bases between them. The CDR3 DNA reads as TGTGCCAGCAGGAGACAGGTCCGGGGCGAGCAGTACTTC. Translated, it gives CASRRQVRGEQYF.

CDR3 region: CASSLKPGPSYRTRIPGTGELFF. The CDR3 coding sequence is TGTGCCAGCAGTTTAAAGCCCGGGCCCTCCTATCGGACTAGGATACCGGGGACCGGGGAGCTGTTTTTT. V and J are TRBV27 and TRBJ2-2, with 7 bases lining up with TRBD2. V shed 2 bases and J 5 bases; nucleotides not matched to a gene: 29. The CDR3 extends over 23 amino acids. Looked up from germline, CDR1 is MNHEY and CDR2 is SMNVEV (reference sequence).

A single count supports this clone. The CDR3 loop is CASSLGTSLGEQYF. CDR3 in DNA: TGTGCCAGCAGCTTAGGGACTAGTCTTGGCGAGCAGTACTTC. The chain employs TRBV7-6 and TRBJ2-7, with TRBD2 matching over 7 bases. V was clipped by 1 base and J by 6 bases; unmatched bases: 6. Germline assignment: CDR1 SGHVS and CDR2 FNYEAQ. CDR3 size: 14 residues.

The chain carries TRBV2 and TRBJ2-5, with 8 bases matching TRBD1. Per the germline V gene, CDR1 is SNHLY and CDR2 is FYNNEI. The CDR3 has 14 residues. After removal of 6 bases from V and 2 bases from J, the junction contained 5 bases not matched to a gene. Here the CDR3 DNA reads TGTGCCAGCAGGGATCACAGGGGGCAAGAGACCCAGTACTTC. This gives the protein CASRDHRGQETQYF.

The CDR3 here is CASSQGLYGQGNYGYTF. DNA of the CDR3: TGTGCCAGCAGCCAAGGCTTATATGGACAGGGGAACTATGGCTACACCTTC. V and J are TRBV3-1 (or the pseudogene TRBV3-2) and TRBJ1-2; 9 bases map to TRBD1. V trimming: 1 base; J trimming: 2 bases; junction bases outside the gene matches: 8. The CDR3 sequence is 17 residues long. From germline, CDR1 is LGHDT and CDR2 YNNKEL (reference sequence).